Following are 24 T cell receptor beta chains from one sample sequenced in a study of blood T cells in healthy people across ages. Combining a sample-barcoded 5' primer with a J-beta primer mix, a second PCR ran for about 7 to 11 cycles. TCRdb re-derived calls from the 5' RACE reads in MiXCR, one entry per CDR3 protein. The sample lists 550,000 to 750,000 distinct CDR3 sequences, 21% seen once, with roughly 3.9% in the top ten. Sequencing was done on a sample of blood. These receptors all stem from a man aged 70 or older in good health.

The V call is TRBV6-5, the J call TRBJ2-5, with 9 bases that match TRBD2. The last part of the DNA fits TRBJ2-1 better; the J call may be wrong. The germline CDR1 and CDR2 sequences are MNHEY and SVGAGI. The CDR3 is made up of 14 amino acids. The chain's CDR3 is CASTPGLAGNEQFF. The CDR3 coding sequence is TGTGCCAGCACTCCGGGACTAGCTGGAAATGAGCAGTTCTTC.

As concerns this clonotype: The CDR3 does not end in the conserved phenylalanine or tryptophan, so this is likely a read error. The chain links TRBV20-1 to TRBJ2-1; 10 bases align to TRBD2. TRBJ2-7 explains the end of the DNA better; the J call may be wrong. Germline V gene lookup returns CDR1 DFQATT and CDR2 SNEGSKA (reference sequence). The CDR3 sequence is 15 residues long. CDR3 in DNA: TGCAGTGCTAGAGATTTGAGCGGGAGGGCCTACGAGCAGTACTTA. As protein: CSARDLSGRAYEQYL.

This clonotype was seen more than once but under ten times. The chain joins TRBV18 to TRBJ2-3; TRBD2 matches at 9 bases. This CDR3 is built from 15 residues. V trimming: 2 bases; J trimming: 4 bases; junction bases outside the gene matches: 4. The V gene's germline CDR1 is KGHSH and CDR2 LQKENI. CDR3 residues: CASSPTPSGADTQYF. CDR3 coding DNA: TGTGCCAGCTCACCAACCCCTAGCGGGGCAGATACGCAGTATTTT.

The chain has TRBV7-9 and TRBJ2-5; TRBD2 aligns across 10 bases. With the DNA end fitting TRBJ2-1 better, the J assignment may be wrong. The CDR3 is made up of 15 amino acids. Germline lookup yields CDR1 SEHNR and CDR2 FQNEAQ (reference sequence). CDR3 DNA sequence: TGTGCCAGCGGGTTAGCGGGAGGAGAACGGAATGAGCAGTTCTTC. Translating it yields CASGLAGGERNEQFF.

The chain has TRBV7-3 and TRBJ2-3, with D uncertain. V lost 1 base and J 10 bases, leaving 12 bases between the germline ends. The V gene's germline CDR1 is SGHTA and CDR2 FQGTGA. The CDR3 has 13 residues. This CDR3 is CASSLMLVDAQYF. Written as DNA, the CDR3 is TGTGCCAGCAGCTTAATGTTAGTCGATGCGCAGTATTTT.

The chain has TRBV5-8 and TRBJ2-5, with a weak D call TRBD2 (5 bases). The J call is in doubt because the DNA end fits TRBJ2-7 better. The germline V gene has CDR1 SGHTS and CDR2 YDEGEE. The CDR3 is 15 amino acids. The CDR3 bases are TGTGCCAGCAGCTTGGTTGGTAGCGAACCCTACGAGCAGTACTTC. This encodes CASSLVGSEPYEQYF.

The V call is TRBV20-1, the J call TRBJ2-4, with D perhaps TRBD2 (6 bases). V was pared by 6 bases and J by 0 bases, with 12 bases between. Germline CDR1 reads DFQATT; CDR2 reads SNEGSKA (reference sequence). This CDR3 is 14 amino acids long. The DNA of the CDR3 is TGCAGTGCCGGCGGGCGGGAAGCCAAAAACATTCAGTACTTC. Amino acid sequence: CSAGGREAKNIQYF.

There are a few counts of this clonotype. The gene calls are TRBV12-3 or TRBV12-4 and TRBJ2-7; D might be TRBD2 (6 bases). Trimming stripped 2 bases from V and 5 bases from J, with 10 bases between. This CDR3 is built from 13 residues. DNA of the CDR3: TGTGCCAGCAGTTTATTGGGAGGACACGAGCAGTACTTC. Translating gives CASSLLGGHEQYF.

This chain links TRBV14 with TRBJ1-2; TRBD1 matches at 11 bases. CDR3 length: 15 residues. The V segment lost 1 base and the J segment 5 bases; nucleotides outside the gene matches: 3. Germline V lookup: CDR1 SGHDN, CDR2 FVKESK. This chain's CDR3 is CASSQAGTGGYGYTF. The CDR3 bases are TGTGCCAGCAGCCAAGCCGGGACAGGGGGTTATGGCTACACCTTC. Drawing the rest from reference TRBV14 and TRBJ1-2, the complete variable domain is EAGVTQFPSHSVIEKGQTVTLRCDPISGHDNLYWYRRVMGKEIKFLLHFVKESKQDESGMPNNRFLAERTGGTYSTLKVQPAELEDSGVYFCASSQAGTGGYGYTFGSGTRLTVV.

The genes are TRBV7-2 and TRBJ1-2; D possibly corresponds to TRBD1 (5 bases). Trimming took 5 bases from V and 4 from J, leaving 11 bases between them. Per germline, CDR1 SGHTA and CDR2 FQGNSA. The CDR3 contains 13 residues. The CDR3, as DNA: TGTGCCAGCAGCCCTGACAGCGTCTATGGCTACACCTTC. Amino acid sequence: CASSPDSVYGYTF.

This clonotype turned up a few times. The chain links TRBV29-1 to TRBJ2-7; D is perhaps TRBD1 (7 bases). This CDR3 spans 13 amino acids. Between the trimmed V and J ends, which lost 1 base and 6 bases, there was a span of 13 bases. Germline CDR1 and CDR2: SQVTM and ANQGSEA. The CDR3 region is CSVEADRRGEQYF. The CDR3 DNA follows: TGCAGCGTTGAAGCGGACAGGCGGGGCGAGCAGTACTTC.

This clonotype was counted between two and nine times. The chain employs TRBV6-1 and TRBJ2-6; a weak D match, TRBD2 (5 bases). The CDR3 is 18 amino acids. Trimming pared 7 bases from V and 3 bases from J, leaving 22 bases between. CDR1 is MNHNS and CDR2 is SASEGT in the germline V gene. CDR3 region: CASNARSGYLFGANVLTF. CDR3 nucleotides: TGTGCCAGCAACGCCAGGTCGGGGTATCTTTTTGGGGCCAACGTCCTGACTTTC.

The chain recombines TRBV28 with TRBJ2-5; 13 nucleotides match TRBD2. The DNA end is a closer match to TRBJ2-1, so the J assignment may be wrong. The CDR3 has 15 amino acids. Germline lookup yields CDR1 MDHEN and CDR2 SYDVKM. CDR3 sequence: CASSRTSGRARGQFF. CDR3 nucleotide sequence: TGTGCCAGCAGTCGAACTAGCGGGAGGGCACGAGGGCAGTTCTTC.

This clonotype was seen more than once but under ten times. The gene calls are TRBV12-2 and TRBJ2-7. TRBV12-2 is a listed pseudogene. The CDR3 runs 14 residues. In nucleotides, the CDR3 is TGTGCAAGTCCCGAGCAAAGGGCTGCCTACGAGCAGTACTTC. It translates to CASPEQRAAYEQYF.

For this clonotype: A read error may explain this, as a much larger clone is one base away. The genes are TRBV12-3 or TRBV12-4 and TRBJ2-3, with 7 bases aligning to TRBD2. The CDR3 spans 16 residues. CDR3 residues: CASSPLSGASTDTRYF. As DNA, the CDR3 is TGTGCCAGCAGTCCCCTAAGCGGGGCTAGCACAGATACGCGGTATTTT.

The chain carries TRBV27 and TRBJ2-6; the D is unclear. The CDR3 is made up of 16 amino acids. The V end lost 5 bases, the J end lost 0 bases, and 11 bases lay between the germline ends. The V gene's germline CDR1 is MNHEY and CDR2 SMNVEV (reference sequence). CDR3 protein: CASSPEYSSGANVLTF. The CDR3 DNA follows: TGTGCCAGCAGTCCCGAGTACAGCTCTGGGGCCAACGTCCTGACTTTC. The full variable domain, its missing parts supplied by reference TRBV27 and TRBJ2-6, is EAQVTQNPRYLITVTGKKLTVTCSQNMNHEYMSWYRQDPGLGLRQIYYSMNVEVTDKGDVPEGYKVSRKEKRNFPLILESPSPNQTSLYFCASSPEYSSGANVLTFGAGSRLTVL.

This clonotype was seen a handful of times. The CDR3 reads CSARALMTSGRTDTQYF. The CDR3 DNA reads as TGCAGTGCTAGAGCCCTCATGACTAGCGGGAGGACAGATACGCAGTATTTT. The J gene is TRBJ2-3, the V gene TRBV20-1, with 13 positions matching TRBD2. Germline CDR1 reads DFQATT; CDR2 reads SNEGSKA (reference sequence). The trim removed 1 base at V and 3 bases at J, leaving 7 bases unmatched. This CDR3 has 17 amino acids.

The sample holds a few counts of this clonotype. The rearrangement links TRBV3-1 to TRBJ2-5, with 11 bases identical to TRBD2. V trimming: 3 bases; J trimming: 5 bases; junction bases outside the gene matches: 8. The CDR3 is made up of 16 amino acids. Germline lookup yields CDR1 LGHDT and CDR2 YNNKEL (reference sequence). CDR3 loop: CASSQRLAGSQETQYF. The CDR3 DNA reads TGTGCCAGCAGCCAGAGACTAGCGGGAAGCCAGGAGACCCAGTACTTC.

With regard to this clonotype: The junction differs from germline at one of its ends, possibly a read error. The J gene is TRBJ2-2, the V gene TRBV7-7, with 10 positions matching TRBD2. The V gene's germline CDR1 is SSHAT and CDR2 FNYEAQ (reference sequence). CDR3 length: 15 residues. The CDR3 region has the DNA TGTGCTAGCAGCTTATCTAGCGGGAGAGGCGGGGAGCTGTTTTTT. It is translated as CASSLSSGRGGELFF. The full variable domain, its missing parts supplied by reference TRBV7-7 and TRBJ2-2, is GAGVSQSPRYKVTKRGQDVTLRCDPISSHATLYWYQQALGQGPEFLTYFNYEAQPDKSGLPSDRFSAERPEGSISTLTIQRTEQRDSAMYRCASSLSSGRGGELFFGEGSRLTVL.

With respect to this clonotype: A clone one base away is much larger, so this may be a read error. The chain carries TRBV3-1 and TRBJ1-4; unclear D gene. The V end was cut by 4 bases, the J end by 4 bases, with 13 bases between. CDR1 LGHDT and CDR2 YNNKEL come from the germline V gene (reference sequence). The CDR3 covers 15 residues. CDR3 nucleotides: TGTGCCAGCAGCCGAGCGGACGGAGGTAATGAAAAACTGTTTTTT. Its translation is CASSRADGGNEKLFF.

V is TRBV6-2 or TRBV6-3 and J is TRBJ1-5, with 7 nucleotides matching TRBD1. The V segment lost 5 bases and the J segment 4 bases; nucleotides outside the gene matches: 8. CDR1 and CDR2 (germline): MNHEY, SVGEGT. This CDR3 is built from 15 residues. CDR3 in DNA: TGTGCCAGCAGTACCGGACAGGTTGATAATCAGCCCCAGCATTTT. Its protein product is CASSTGQVDNQPQHF.

The CDR3 DNA reads as TGTGCCAGCGGAAAACTCGGTGGTAGCGGGAGAGAGACCCAGTACTTC. Amino acid sequence: CASGKLGGSGRETQYF. J is TRBJ2-5 and V is TRBV21-1; no check of the table's D call, TRBD2, against the DNA was made. TRBV21-1 corresponds to a pseudogene. The CDR3 totals 16 residues.

The chain is built from TRBV20-1 and TRBJ2-7, with 10 positions matching TRBD1. In germline, CDR1 is DFQATT, CDR2 SNEGSKA (reference sequence). The CDR3 has 13 residues. J gave up 6 bases and V 1 base, and 3 bases lay outside the gene matches. CDR3: CSARGDRGSEQYF. For the CDR3, the DNA is TGCAGTGCTAGAGGGGACAGGGGATCCGAGCAGTACTTC.

This clonotype has ten or more counts. The gene calls are TRBV6-6 and TRBJ1-5, with D maybe TRBD1 (6 bases). Per germline, CDR1 MNHNY and CDR2 SVGAGI (reference sequence). The V end lost 6 bases, the J end lost 2 bases, and 8 bases lay between the germline ends. The CDR3 extends over 13 amino acids. The CDR3 bases are TGTGCCAGCAGGGACAGTGGCAATCAGCCCCAGCATTTT. Translating it yields CASRDSGNQPQHF.